These 5 T cell receptor beta chains were all obtained from the same sample, sequenced in a study of OX40 agonist ivuxolimab in advanced cancers. Method: immunoSEQ multiplex PCR; TCRdb's copy keeps in-frame clones and lacks some. This table holds tens of thousands of clones, approximately 84% found once. Sample: CD4+ or CD8+ T cells sorted from blood, taken in a trial of the OX40 agonist ivuxolimab. Source of these receptors: an adult with an advanced solid tumor such as melanoma, head and neck, liver or kidney cancer.

V and J are TRBV6-1 and TRBJ1-2, with 7 bases identical to TRBD1. From germline, CDR1 is MNHNS and CDR2 SASEGT. The CDR3 totals 14 residues. J gave up 7 bases and V 7 bases, and 12 bases lay outside the gene matches. This CDR3 reads CASIQGGQGSGYTF. The CDR3 DNA reads TGTGCCAGCATCCAGGGGGGGCAGGGCAGTGGCTACACCTTC.

The CDR3 protein is CSVDLWESSGYTF. The DNA for the CDR3 is TGCAGCGTTGATCTCTGGGAATCGAGTGGCTACACCTTC. The genes are TRBV29-1 and TRBJ1-2; the D is unclear. This CDR3 is 13 amino acids long. CDR1 and CDR2 (germline): SQVTM, ANQGSEA. V gave up 3 bases and J gave up 7 bases, with 15 bases separating them.

V is TRBV11-2 and J is TRBJ1-5; the D gene is possibly TRBD1 (5 bases). The ends were cut back, 5 bases at V and 6 bases at J, with 17 bases in the middle. The CDR3 contains 15 residues. The germline V gene encodes CDR1 SGHAT and CDR2 FQNNGV. CDR3 sequence reads: CASSRRGGWGQPQHF. As DNA, the CDR3 is TGTGCCAGCAGCCGGAGGGGCGGTTGGGGTCAGCCCCAGCATTTT.

The chain uses TRBV5-4 and TRBJ1-6; D not resolved. Germline V CDR1 and CDR2: SGHNT, YYREEE (reference sequence). The CDR3 totals 14 residues. Trimming cost V 3 bases and J 6 bases, with 10 bases left between them. The CDR3 DNA reads as TGTGCCAGCAGCTCTCCTTCTCTTAATTCACCCCTCCACTTT. Its protein product is CASSSPSLNSPLHF.

The chain links TRBV10-3 to TRBJ1-2, with D maybe TRBD1 (6 bases). The V and J ends lost 6 bases and 0 bases respectively, with 17 bases between them. Germline-derived CDR1 and CDR2 are ENHRY and SYGVKD. The length of the CDR3 is 16 residues. Written as DNA, the CDR3 is TGTGCCATCAGGAGGGGGGAGGGGTCCACTAACTATGGCTACACCTTC. Residues: CAIRRGEGSTNYGYTF.